These 4 T cell receptor beta chains were sequenced from one sample in a study of T cell clones after liver transplantation. Sequencing used immunoSEQ multiplex PCR; TCRdb keeps in-frame clones, though not all of them. The sample yields some 40,000 clones, about 86% seen once. Sequencing used CD4+ T cells from blood, obtained 24 months after liver transplant. These receptor sequences come from a human patient who received a liver transplant. Some of these T cells may belong to the graft donor.

This clone has a single count. The V gene is TRBV12-5, the J gene TRBJ1-3; D unclear. Germline V gene sequence: CDR1 LGHNT, CDR2 FRNRAP. The CDR3 is 15 amino acids. The V and J ends lost 4 bases and 0 bases respectively, with 10 bases between them. This CDR3 reads CASGSNTNSGNTIYF. The DNA for the CDR3 is TGTGCTAGTGGTTCAAACACTAACTCTGGAAACACCATATATTTT.

The chain has TRBV18 and TRBJ2-7, with TRBD1 identical over 9 bases. V shed 3 bases, J shed 2 bases, and the junction held 5 bases outside the gene matches. There are 15 residues in the CDR3. Germline-derived CDR1 and CDR2 are KGHSH and LQKENI. Here the CDR3 reads CASSPDRGSPYEQYF. Here the CDR3 DNA reads TGTGCCAGCTCACCCGACAGGGGGAGCCCCTACGAGCAGTACTTC.

Only one count was recorded for this clone. The chain couples TRBV10-3 to TRBJ2-7; maybe TRBD1 (5 bases). The CDR3 contains 11 residues. V dropped 8 bases and J dropped 6 bases, with 11 bases sitting between them. CDR1 and CDR2 (germline): ENHRY, SYGVKD. The CDR3 nucleotides read TGTGCCATCGGTGGGGCCTCCGAGCAGTACTTC. Protein sequence: CAIGGASEQYF.

The rearrangement joins TRBV27 to TRBJ2-7, with TRBD1 identical over 8 bases. The CDR3 is 14 residues long. Trimming cost V 4 bases and J 0 bases; bases outside gene matches: 2. The germline V gene has CDR1 MNHEY and CDR2 SMNVEV (reference sequence). The CDR3 loop is CASSSTGGSYEQYF. The DNA for the CDR3 is TGTGCCAGCAGTTCAACAGGGGGCTCCTACGAGCAGTACTTC.